This TCR beta chain is from a study of early T cells in non-severe SARS-CoV-2 infection. On the study more broadly: Sequencing of bulk RNA from unsorted whole blood was done, without chain pairing.

The V gene's germline CDR1 is MNHEY and CDR2 SVGAGI. Trimming cost V 6 bases and J 1 base; bases outside gene matches: 10. There are 16 residues in the CDR3. Attachment of unique molecular identifiers to individual cDNA molecules was performed. TCRdb re-called the 5' RACE reads through MiXCR, storing one row per CDR3 protein. The table includes tens of thousands of distinct CDR3 sequences, 12% detected once. This clonotype was obtained from an adult who was a healthcare worker with PCR-confirmed SARS-CoV-2 infection or an uninfected control (not recorded which). Material for sequencing was whole blood. This chain links TRBV6-5 with TRBJ2-7; TRBD1 matches 9 bases. The CDR3 is CASRRRDRDPSYEQYF. In DNA, the CDR3 is TGTGCCAGCAGGCGCCGGGACAGGGACCCGTCCTACGAGCAGTACTTC.